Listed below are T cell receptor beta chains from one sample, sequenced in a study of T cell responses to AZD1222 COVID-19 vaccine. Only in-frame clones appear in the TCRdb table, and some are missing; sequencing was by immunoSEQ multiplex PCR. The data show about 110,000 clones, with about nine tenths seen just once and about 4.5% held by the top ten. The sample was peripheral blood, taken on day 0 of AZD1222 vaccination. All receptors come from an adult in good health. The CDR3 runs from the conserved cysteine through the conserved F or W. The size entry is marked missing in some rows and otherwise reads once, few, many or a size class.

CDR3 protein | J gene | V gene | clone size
CASRGGFSTSTDTQYF | TRBJ2-3 | TRBV5-1 | .
CASSRSPGSGNTIYF | TRBJ1-3 | TRBV3-1/TRBV3-2 | .
CAWGTVNSPLHF | TRBJ1-6 | TRBV30 | .
CAWGRGGFETEAFF | TRBJ1-1 | TRBV30 | .
CASSRGRGTYNEQFF | TRBJ2-1 | TRBV5-4 | .
CAWRRGGNSPLHF | TRBJ1-6 | TRBV30 | once
CASSYAWTAVTEAFF | TRBJ1-1 | TRBV6-5 | once
CASGFGQGDEQYF | TRBJ2-7 | TRBV27 | .
CASRKDRGVSYEQYF | TRBJ2-7 | TRBV2 | .
CASSIGGETQYF | TRBJ2-5 | TRBV19 | medium-sized
CASSPRGENIQYF | TRBJ2-4 | TRBV5-4 | .
CASSWDRTLNTEAFF | TRBJ1-1 | TRBV6-5 | .
CASSLVSGNTIYF | TRBJ1-3 | TRBV7-9 | .
CASSLTSGDAYEQYF | TRBJ2-7 | TRBV18 | .
CASTPNRDYYEQYF | TRBJ2-7 | TRBV6-5 | .
CASSEVAGSPLHF | TRBJ1-6 | TRBV19 | .
CASRSGSGSYEQYF | TRBJ2-7 | TRBV7-8 | once
CASSLAAGTGVGEQYF | TRBJ2-7 | TRBV5-4 | .
CASSVAGSINTGELFF | TRBJ2-2 | TRBV9 | .
CAWSQQSLNPQHF | TRBJ1-5 | TRBV30 | .
CASSLGGGQQETQYF | TRBJ2-5 | TRBV11-3 | .
CASSYVQGSHTEAFF | TRBJ1-1 | TRBV6-5 | .
CASSIFPSATNEKLFF | TRBJ1-4 | TRBV19 | .
CASSLSPEIYEQYF | TRBJ2-7 | TRBV5-1 | .
CASSYTSGEETQYF | TRBJ2-5 | TRBV6-6 | .
CASSQITGGNTIYF | TRBJ1-3 | TRBV5-5 | .
CASSVATGSNSPLHF | TRBJ1-6 | TRBV9 | once
CASSDQQSTDTQYF | TRBJ2-3 | TRBV27 | .
CASSIGVSNTF | TRBJ1-2 | TRBV7-6 | .
CASSQFPQTGTLSSEAFF | TRBJ1-1 | TRBV4-1 | few
CASSHGEKLFF | TRBJ1-4 | TRBV12-3/TRBV12-4 | .
CASSPTLAGNTIYF | TRBJ1-3 | TRBV5-5 | .
CASSQPTVNTGELFF | TRBJ2-2 | TRBV4-1 | .
CASRSGGNGNQPQHF | TRBJ1-5 | TRBV28 | .
CASSSGLYNEQFF | TRBJ2-1 | TRBV12-3/TRBV12-4 | once
CASSLWGSGETQYF | TRBJ2-5 | TRBV7-2 | .
CASSLGGTGARAYGYTF | TRBJ1-2 | TRBV7-9 | .
CASSARDSTEAFF | TRBJ1-1 | TRBV2 | .
CASSLGTGTEDF | TRBJ2-7 | TRBV5-6 | .
CASSPGTGTGSSYEQYF | TRBJ2-7 | TRBV18 | .
CASSISFTGELFF | TRBJ2-2 | TRBV6-5 | .
CASSSLQRGRGNQPQHF | TRBJ1-5 | TRBV6-2/TRBV6-3 | .
CASSISQNTEAFF | TRBJ1-1 | TRBV19 | .
CASSGPTGSKDTQYF | TRBJ2-3 | TRBV5-4 | .
CASSIDHTGGALSEQFF | TRBJ2-1 | TRBV19 | .
CASSWGRTSTNEKLFF | TRBJ1-4 | TRBV6-5 | .
CASDRGHGTEAFF | TRBJ1-1 | TRBV6-5 | once
CASSENRSLYGYTF | TRBJ1-2 | TRBV2 | .
CASSARQGLNTEAFF | TRBJ1-1 | TRBV27 | many
CASSVNRGTSGNTIYF | TRBJ1-3 | TRBV7-2 | .
CASSPERWNEQFF | TRBJ2-1 | TRBV5-1 | .
CASSLSVGGNEQFF | TRBJ2-1 | TRBV27 | .
CASSRGPFRYNEQFF | TRBJ2-1 | TRBV19 | .
CASSPAGGAISGNTIYF | TRBJ1-3 | TRBV7-8 | .
CAISEPGQGSTEAFF | TRBJ1-1 | TRBV10-3 | .
CSVSSRVDSPLHF | TRBJ1-6 | TRBV29-1 | few
CASSDPWVAGARTGELFF | TRBJ2-2 | TRBV10-2 | .
CASSKDRGSIDHYYEQYF | TRBJ2-7 | TRBV7-8 | .
CATTSASGSTGELFF | TRBJ2-2 | TRBV19 | .
CASSLGAGVTGELFF | TRBJ2-2 | TRBV5-4 | .